This entry features one TCR beta chain sequence. Its antigen remains unknown. This sample was taken from a study of long-term antiretroviral therapy in people with HIV. Study-wide points: Whereas controls had wider CDR3 length ranges, HIV repertoires had narrower ones. ART adherence, viral resistance and therapy changes were not recorded.

The immunoSEQ assay was v3.0, run at survey level. Sequencing had a target that covered 40,000-50,000 T-cell genomes per sample. Only in-frame clones appear in the TCRdb table, and some are missing; sequencing was by immunoSEQ multiplex PCR. The profile covers about 28,000 clones, with about 86% appearing a single time and 4.5% to 6% taken by the ten largest. Every donor had one or more pre-ART and two or more post-ART PBMC samples. V was shortened by 3 bases and J by 9 bases, with 19 bases between the two germline ends. The CDR3 loop spans 15 amino acids. Germline loops: CDR1 SGHKS, CDR2 YYEKEE (reference sequence).

The source material was unsorted PBMCs, sampled 0.8 years after starting antiretroviral therapy. The sequence came from a young woman with HIV. This chain uses TRBV5-5 with TRBJ2-1; either TRBD1 or TRBD2 may fit D (5 bases each). CDR3 DNA: TGTGCCAGCAGCTCCGGGGACCTCCTATCGGGTGAGCAGTTCTTC. Translating gives CASSSGDLLSGEQFF.